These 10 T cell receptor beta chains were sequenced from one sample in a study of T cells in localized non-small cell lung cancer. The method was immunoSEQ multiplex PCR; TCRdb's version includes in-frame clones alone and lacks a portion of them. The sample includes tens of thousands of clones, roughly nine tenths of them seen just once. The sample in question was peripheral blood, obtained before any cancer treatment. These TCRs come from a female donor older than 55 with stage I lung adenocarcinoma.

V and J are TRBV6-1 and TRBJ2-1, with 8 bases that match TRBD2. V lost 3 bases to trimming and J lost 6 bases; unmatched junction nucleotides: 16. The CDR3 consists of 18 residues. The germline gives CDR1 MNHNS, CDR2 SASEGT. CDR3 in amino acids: CASSDNLGPVAGPNEQFF. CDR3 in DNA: TGTGCCAGCAGTGACAATCTGGGTCCAGTAGCGGGACCCAATGAGCAGTTCTTC.

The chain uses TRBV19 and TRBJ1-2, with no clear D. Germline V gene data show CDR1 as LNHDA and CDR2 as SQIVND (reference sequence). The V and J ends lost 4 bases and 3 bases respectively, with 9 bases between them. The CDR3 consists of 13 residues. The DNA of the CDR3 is TGTGCCAGTAGTAAGTACACGTACTATGGCTACACCTTC. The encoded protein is CASSKYTYYGYTF.

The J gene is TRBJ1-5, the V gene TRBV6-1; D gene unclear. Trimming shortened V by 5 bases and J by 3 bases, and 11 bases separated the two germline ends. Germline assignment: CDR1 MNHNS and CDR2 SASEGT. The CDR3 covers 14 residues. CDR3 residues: CASSHWSLNQPQHF. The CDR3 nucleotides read TGTGCCAGCAGTCATTGGAGCCTCAATCAGCCCCAGCATTTT.

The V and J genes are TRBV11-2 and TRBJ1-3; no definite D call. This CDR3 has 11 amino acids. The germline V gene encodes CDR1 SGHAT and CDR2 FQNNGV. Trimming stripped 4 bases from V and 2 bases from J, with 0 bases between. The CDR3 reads CASSSGNTIYF. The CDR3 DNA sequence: TGTGCCAGCAGCTCTGGAAACACCATATATTTT.

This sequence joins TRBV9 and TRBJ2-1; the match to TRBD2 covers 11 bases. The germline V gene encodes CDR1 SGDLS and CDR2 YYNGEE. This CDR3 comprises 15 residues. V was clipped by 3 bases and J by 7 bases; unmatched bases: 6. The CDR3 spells CASSATSGITNEQFF. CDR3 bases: TGTGCCAGCAGCGCGACTAGCGGGATCACGAATGAGCAGTTCTTC.

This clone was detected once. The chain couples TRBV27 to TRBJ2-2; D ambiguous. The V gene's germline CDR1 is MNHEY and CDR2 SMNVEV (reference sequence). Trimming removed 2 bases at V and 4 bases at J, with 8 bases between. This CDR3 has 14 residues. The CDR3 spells CASSLGWLTGELFF. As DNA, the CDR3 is TGTGCCAGCAGTTTAGGATGGCTCACCGGGGAGCTGTTTTTT.

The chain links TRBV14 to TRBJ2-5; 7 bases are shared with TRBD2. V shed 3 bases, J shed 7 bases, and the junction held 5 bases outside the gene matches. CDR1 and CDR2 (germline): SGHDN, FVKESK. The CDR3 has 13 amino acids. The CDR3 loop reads CASSQGLPGTQYF. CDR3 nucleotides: TGTGCCAGCAGCCAGGGACTACCCGGGACCCAGTACTTC.

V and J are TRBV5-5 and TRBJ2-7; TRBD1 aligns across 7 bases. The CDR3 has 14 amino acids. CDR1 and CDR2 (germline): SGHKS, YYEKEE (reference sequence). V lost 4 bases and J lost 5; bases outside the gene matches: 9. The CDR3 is CASSPGQQSDEQYF. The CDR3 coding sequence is TGTGCCAGCAGCCCGGGACAGCAGAGCGACGAGCAGTACTTC.

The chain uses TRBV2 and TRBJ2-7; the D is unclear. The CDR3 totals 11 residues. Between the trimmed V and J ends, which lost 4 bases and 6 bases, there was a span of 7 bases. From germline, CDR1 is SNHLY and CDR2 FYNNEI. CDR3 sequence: CASSVAFEQYF. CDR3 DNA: TGTGCCAGCAGTGTGGCTTTCGAGCAGTACTTC.

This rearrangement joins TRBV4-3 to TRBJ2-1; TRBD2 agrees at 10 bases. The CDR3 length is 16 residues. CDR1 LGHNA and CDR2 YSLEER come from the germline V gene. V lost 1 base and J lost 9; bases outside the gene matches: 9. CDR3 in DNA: TGCGCCAGCAGCCAAGTAGCAGCGGGAGGGCTGATTGAGCAGTTCTTC. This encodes CASSQVAAGGLIEQFF.